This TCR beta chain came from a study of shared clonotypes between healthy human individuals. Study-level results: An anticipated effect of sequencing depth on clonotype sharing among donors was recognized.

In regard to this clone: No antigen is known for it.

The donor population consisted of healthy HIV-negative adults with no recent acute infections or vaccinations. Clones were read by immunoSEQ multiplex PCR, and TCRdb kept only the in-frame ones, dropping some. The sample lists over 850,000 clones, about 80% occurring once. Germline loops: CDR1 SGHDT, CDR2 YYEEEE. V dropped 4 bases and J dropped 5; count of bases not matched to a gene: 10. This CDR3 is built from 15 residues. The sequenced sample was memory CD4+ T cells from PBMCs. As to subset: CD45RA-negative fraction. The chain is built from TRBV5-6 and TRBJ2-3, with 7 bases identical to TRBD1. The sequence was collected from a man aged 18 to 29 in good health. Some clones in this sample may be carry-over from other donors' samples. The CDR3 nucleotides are TGTGCCAGCAGCCGGTTAATTACAGGGGAAGATACGCAGTATTTT. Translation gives CASSRLITGEDTQYF.